This is a list of T cell receptor beta chains from one sample in a study of blood T cell repertoires in COVID-19. Clones were read by immunoSEQ multiplex PCR, and TCRdb kept only the in-frame ones, dropping some. This table holds about 130,000 clones, less than 90% found once. Sequencing used peripheral blood. The receptors here all came from a man aged 80 or over with active or convalescent COVID-19. The CDR3 runs from the conserved cysteine through the conserved F or W. Each record gives: D gene, clone size, J gene, V gene, CDR3 DNA, CDR3 protein. D genes are given only for firm matches. Clone size is shown for a subset of rows, as once, few, many or a class of expanded clone.

NA NA TRBJ1-5 TRBV6-2/TRBV6-3 TGTGCCAGCAGCCTGGGCCCATGGGCTGGTCAGCCCCAGCATTTT CASSLGPWAGQPQHF
NA NA TRBJ2-2 TRBV12-3/TRBV12-4 TGTGCCAGCAGTTTTGGGCCCGGGGAGCTGTTTTTT CASSFGPGELFF
NA NA TRBJ2-1 TRBV12-3/TRBV12-4 TGTGCCAGCAGTTTTGTTGCCGCAGGTGAGCAGTTCTTC CASSFVAAGEQFF
NA NA TRBJ2-7 TRBV3-1/TRBV3-2 TGTGCCAGCAGCCGGCGGTGGGACAACTCCTACGAGCAGTACTTC CASSRRWDNSYEQYF
NA once TRBJ1-2 TRBV15 TGTGCCACCAGCAGACCCTCCGGAGGTGGCTACACCTTC CATSRPSGGGYTF
TRBD1 NA TRBJ1-4 TRBV18 TGTGCCAGCTCACTACCGGGACAGGGTGGTGAAAAACTGTTTTTT CASSLPGQGGEKLFF
TRBD2 NA TRBJ2-7 TRBV30 TGTGCCTGGAAAGGGACTAGCGGGATAGGCGAGCAGTACTTC CAWKGTSGIGEQYF
TRBD1 NA TRBJ2-2 TRBV11-2 TGTGCCAGCAGCCGCTGGACAGGGGGGGACGGGGAGCTGTTTTTT CASSRWTGGDGELFF
TRBD1 NA TRBJ1-2 TRBV14 TGTGCCAGCAGCCACGGACAGGTAACCCGTTCGGCGACCTATGGCTACACCTTC CASSHGQVTRSATYGYTF
TRBD1 NA TRBJ1-2 TRBV19 TGTGCCAGTAGTACCGGGACAGGCGCGGAGGTCTATGGCTACACCTTC CASSTGTGAEVYGYTF
NA NA TRBJ1-2 TRBV4-1 TGCGCCAGCAGCCAAGGGCAGAATCCCTATGGCTACACCTTC CASSQGQNPYGYTF
TRBD1 NA TRBJ1-3 TRBV5-4 TGTGCCAGCAGCTTTAGGGGGCCTGGAAACACCATATATTTT CASSFRGPGNTIYF
NA NA TRBJ2-7 TRBV27 TGTGCCAGCAGTTCTTTCCTGACAGCGTCCTACGAGCAGTACTTC CASSSFLTASYEQYF
NA NA TRBJ2-7 TRBV30 TGTGCCTGGACGGGGGGCGCCGGTTCCTACGAGCAGTACTTC CAWTGGAGSYEQYF
NA once TRBJ2-3 TRBV18 TGTGCCAGCTCACCTCGACTAGAGAACACAGATACGCAGTATTTT CASSPRLENTDTQYF
NA NA TRBJ2-7 TRBV12-1 TGTGCCAGCAGCTGCGCCACCCGGGACAGGGCCTACGAGCAGTACTTC CASSCATRDRAYEQYF
NA NA TRBJ2-3 TRBV27 TGTGCCAGCAGTTGGGCCAGCACAGATACGCAGTATTTT CASSWASTDTQYF
NA NA TRBJ1-5 TRBV7-6 TGTGCCAGCAGCGACAACTTACATCAGCCCCAGCATTTT CASSDNLHQPQHF
NA once TRBJ2-1 TRBV11-2 TGTGCCAGCAGCTTAGGGGTAAGGAGCGTCAATGAGCAGTTCTTC CASSLGVRSVNEQFF
TRBD2 NA TRBJ2-1 TRBV5-8 TGTGCCAGCGTGACTAGCGACGTCTACAATGAGCAGTTCTTC CASVTSDVYNEQFF
NA once TRBJ1-2 TRBV29-1 TGCAGCGTTGGGGGAGTTGGGGACTATGGCTACACCTTC CSVGGVGDYGYTF
NA NA TRBJ2-5 TRBV4-1 TGCGCCAGCAGCCAGTCCCCTCTCGGGCGGGGTGGGGTAGAGACCCAGTACTTC CASSQSPLGRGGVETQYF
NA NA TRBJ2-1 TRBV7-6 TGTGCCAGCAGCTACCGGTTCAGGGGACCCTACAATGAGCAGTTCTTC CASSYRFRGPYNEQFF
TRBD2 once TRBJ2-5 TRBV7-6 TGTGCCAGCAGCTTAAATGGCGGGGGGACACAAGGGACCCAGTACTTC CASSLNGGGTQGTQYF
TRBD1 once TRBJ1-1 TRBV19 TGTGCCAGTGGGACAGGGGGATTGGACACTGAAGCTTTCTTT CASGTGGLDTEAFF
TRBD1 NA TRBJ1-2 TRBV29-1 TGCAGCGTGGTCCAGGGGGCGCAGGGCTATGGCTACACCTTC CSVVQGAQGYGYTF
NA NA TRBJ2-1 TRBV12-3/TRBV12-4 TGTGCCAGCAGTTTGGGCACCGAGCAGTTCTTC CASSLGTEQFF
NA few TRBJ1-3 TRBV7-9 TGTGCCAGCAGCTTAGGACAACTCCCTGAAAACACCATATATTTT CASSLGQLPENTIYF
TRBD2 NA TRBJ2-1 TRBV23-1 TGCGCCAGCAGTCAACCGGAAAACCAAGGTTGCGGGAGGTGGAATGAGCAGTTCTTC CASSQPENQGCGRWNEQFF
NA NA TRBJ1-1 TRBV5-1 TGCGCCAGCAGCTTGGGGCCACAGGATGCTAACACTGAAGCTTTCTTT CASSLGPQDANTEAFF
TRBD1 NA TRBJ1-3 TRBV5-6 TGTGCCAGCAGCTCCCTGACAGGGGCCGGAAACACCATATATTTT CASSSLTGAGNTIYF
NA NA TRBJ1-2 TRBV30 TGTGCCTGGAGTGGGGGGGTTGGCTACACCTTC CAWSGGVGYTF
NA NA TRBJ1-2 TRBV7-9 TGTGCCAGCAGCCCGGGGGGGCAGGGCTACACCTTC CASSPGGQGYTF
TRBD2 NA TRBJ2-1 TRBV4-2 TGTGCCAGCAGCGTCTCACCCGCTAGCGGCGAGCAGTTCTTC CASSVSPASGEQFF
TRBD1 NA TRBJ2-2 TRBV4-2 TGTGCCAGCAGCCGAGGACAGGCGAACACCGGGGAGCTGTTTTTT CASSRGQANTGELFF
NA NA TRBJ2-7 TRBV7-3 TGTGCCAGCAGCTTATCTCCGAACTCGTACGAGCAGTACTTC CASSLSPNSYEQYF
NA few TRBJ1-4 TRBV4-2 TGTGCCAGCAGCCAAGATCGATCGGAGGGCATCCAGGAAAAACTGTTTTTT CASSQDRSEGIQEKLFF
TRBD1 NA TRBJ1-5 TRBV2 TGTGCCAGCAGTGCCGGGACAGGGCCCCTACAGCCCCAGCATTTT CASSAGTGPLQPQHF
TRBD1 few TRBJ2-4 TRBV9 TGTGCCAGCAGCCCAAGGGACAGAGAAAACATTCAGTACTTC CASSPRDRENIQYF
TRBD1 NA TRBJ2-2 TRBV11-3 TGTGCCAGCAGCTCGGGACAGGGGAGTAGCACCGGGGAGCTGTTTTTT CASSSGQGSSTGELFF
TRBD2 NA TRBJ2-5 TRBV7-2 TGTGCCAGCAGCTTAGCCTCTAGCGGCTCTACGGAGACCCAGTACTTC CASSLASSGSTETQYF
NA NA TRBJ1-1 TRBV5-1 TGCGCCAGCAGCTTGGCTGCGGTCACTGAAGCTTTCTTT CASSLAAVTEAFF
NA NA TRBJ1-2 TRBV6-5 TGTGCCAGCAGCCGCCAGGGCCTAGCTAACTATGGCTACACCTTC CASSRQGLANYGYTF
NA NA TRBJ2-3 TRBV2 TGTGCCAGCAGTTTAGTCCCAGATACGCAGTATTTT CASSLVPDTQYF